Following are 25 T cell receptor beta chains from one sample sequenced in a study of cytomegalovirus exposure and HLA in healthy donors. Vbeta (60) and Jbeta (13) primers were used in the PCR. The repertoire was sequenced with immunoSEQ multiplex PCR; TCRdb's copy has only in-frame clones and lacks some. The sample lists around 110,000 clones, 50% to 80% occurring once. Sequencing used PBMCs. These receptors were taken from a woman aged 40 to 50 in good health and CMV-seropositive.

The chain uses TRBV6-5 and TRBJ2-5, with 7 positions matching TRBD1. Germline V gene lookup returns CDR1 MNHEY and CDR2 SVGAGI. This CDR3 comprises 16 residues. Trimming cost V 0 bases and J 2 bases; bases outside gene matches: 6. The CDR3 loop is CASSYSTSTGQETQYF. In nucleotides, the CDR3 is TGTGCCAGCAGTTACTCGACTTCGACAGGGCAAGAGACCCAGTACTTC.

This clone was seen a few times. V usage is TRBV19 and J usage is TRBJ1-5; D may be TRBD1 (6 bases). The CDR3 runs 16 residues. Per germline, CDR1 LNHDA and CDR2 SQIVND (reference sequence). The V gene lost 7 bases and the J gene lost 0 bases, with 16 bases spanning the gap. The CDR3 here is CASNTGFLNSNQPQHF. The CDR3 bases are TGTGCCAGTAATACAGGGTTCCTTAATAGCAATCAGCCCCAGCATTTT.

The chain employs TRBV2 and TRBJ1-1; 9 bases line up with TRBD1. Germline-derived CDR1 and CDR2 are SNHLY and FYNNEI. The CDR3 contains 15 residues. The junction had 6 bases not matched to a gene; V was cut back by 7 bases and J by 0 bases. CDR3 sequence: CASMGQGALNTEAFF. The DNA for the CDR3 is TGTGCCAGCATGGGACAGGGTGCTCTGAACACTGAAGCTTTCTTT.

The V gene is TRBV5-4, the J gene TRBJ1-1; a weak D match, TRBD1 (6 bases). The CDR3 spans 18 residues. V lost 0 bases and J lost 1, with 19 bases in between. CDR1 is SGHNT and CDR2 is YYREEE in the germline V gene (reference sequence). Written as DNA, the CDR3 is TGTGCCAGCAGCTTGGGTAATTTCCCCCACAGGGAGAACACTGAAGCTTTCTTT. This translates into CASSLGNFPHRENTEAFF. Drawing the rest from reference TRBV5-4 and TRBJ1-1, the complete variable domain is ETGVTQSPTHLIKTRGQQVTLRCSSQSGHNTVSWYQQALGQGPQFIFQYYREEENGRGNFPPRFSGLQFPNYSSELNVNALELDDSALYLCASSLGNFPHRENTEAFFGQGTRLTVV.

The J gene is TRBJ2-1, the V gene TRBV27; 8 nucleotides align to TRBD2. Germline trimming cut 6 bases from V and 1 base from J; bases unmatched to any gene: 5. Germline V gives CDR1 MNHEY, CDR2 SMNVEV (reference sequence). This CDR3 has 15 residues. The CDR3 DNA reads TGTGCCAGCAGACTGACTAGCGATTCCTACAATGAGCAGTTCTTC. It specifies CASRLTSDSYNEQFF.

The table lists this clone with a count of one. The chain has TRBV18 and TRBJ1-2; D call uncertain. The CDR3 has 15 amino acids. From germline, CDR1 is KGHSH and CDR2 LQKENI. Trimming removed 0 bases from V and 0 bases from J, with 8 bases in between. DNA for the CDR3: TGTGCCAGCTCACCACCGGCCCAATCTAACTATGGCTACACCTTC. This encodes CASSPPAQSNYGYTF.

J is TRBJ1-1 and V is TRBV30; D is undetermined. This CDR3 is 11 amino acids long. CDR1 is GTSNPN and CDR2 is SVGIG in the germline V gene (reference sequence). Trimming took 4 bases from V and 11 from J, leaving 14 bases between them. The DNA of the CDR3 is TGTGCCTGGACTTCAGGCGTCGAGGCTTTCTTT. Residues: CAWTSGVEAFF.

This clone turned up a few times. The chain links TRBV5-1 to TRBJ1-5; 9 bases line up with TRBD1. The V gene's germline CDR1 is SGHRS and CDR2 YFSETQ. This CDR3 comprises 14 residues. The junction had 3 bases not matched to a gene; V was cut back by 0 bases and J by 8 bases. CDR3 protein: CASSLGQGVEPQHF. CDR3 in DNA: TGCGCCAGCAGCTTGGGACAGGGGGTAGAGCCCCAGCATTTT.

This clone was detected only once. This chain connects TRBV14 to TRBJ2-3, with 9 bases matching TRBD2. The CDR3 has 16 residues. Germline V CDR1 and CDR2: SGHDN, FVKESK. The ends lost 4 bases at V and 1 base at J; junction bases unmatched: 6. In DNA form, the CDR3 reads TGTGCCAGCAGCCTACCTCGGACTAGCGGCACAGATACGCAGTATTTT. Its translation is CASSLPRTSGTDTQYF. Using reference TRBV14 and TRBJ2-3 for the parts outside the CDR3, the full variable domain is EAGVTQFPSHSVIEKGQTVTLRCDPISGHDNLYWYRRVMGKEIKFLLHFVKESKQDESGMPNNRFLAERTGGTYSTLKVQPAELEDSGVYFCASSLPRTSGTDTQYFGPGTRLTVL.

In its sample, this clone was seen a few times. The chain is built from TRBV5-1 and TRBJ1-2; 7 nucleotides align to TRBD1. Germline V gives CDR1 SGHRS, CDR2 YFSETQ. This CDR3 region has 14 residues. The ends lost 0 bases at V and 5 bases at J; junction bases unmatched: 4. In nucleotides, the CDR3 is TGCGCCAGCAGCTTGGCCGGGACAGCTTATGGCTACACCTTC. This gives the protein CASSLAGTAYGYTF.

V and J are TRBV28 and TRBJ2-3; 9 positions agree with TRBD2. J gave up 0 bases and V 5 bases, and 6 bases lay outside the gene matches. The CDR3 is 16 residues long. Germline CDR1 is MDHEN and CDR2 is SYDVKM. The DNA of the CDR3 is TGTGCCAGCAGTATGGCGGGAGGGAGAAGCACAGATACGCAGTATTTT. Protein: CASSMAGGRSTDTQYF.

V is TRBV6-5 and J is TRBJ1-1; D possibly corresponds to TRBD1 (6 bases). The germline V gene has CDR1 MNHEY and CDR2 SVGAGI. The CDR3 totals 14 residues. V was cut by 2 bases and J by 6 bases, with 13 bases left in between. The CDR3 nucleotides read TGTGCCAGCAGTTACACCAGGGGTACTTCTGAAGCTTTCTTT. Translated, it gives CASSYTRGTSEAFF.

V gene TRBV19 combines with J gene TRBJ2-7, with D unclear. There are 14 residues in the CDR3. Trimming shortened V by 7 bases and J by 7 bases, and 20 bases separated the two germline ends. Germline V gene lookup returns CDR1 LNHDA and CDR2 SQIVND (reference sequence). CDR3 protein: CASTPNGAELEQYF. The CDR3 DNA follows: TGTGCCAGTACCCCAAATGGCGCGGAATTAGAGCAGTACTTC.

The chain employs TRBV11-3 and TRBJ1-1, with D possibly being TRBD1 (5 bases). Germline-derived CDR1 and CDR2 are SGHNT and YENEEA. This CDR3 is built from 16 residues. With 5 bases removed from V and 1 base from J, the gap between germline ends came to 17 bases. The CDR3 sequence is CASSPHTPGGNTEAFF. The DNA of the CDR3 is TGTGCCAGCAGCCCGCATACCCCGGGGGGGAACACTGAAGCTTTCTTT.

V gene TRBV5-4 combines with J gene TRBJ2-3; 9 bases align to TRBD2. The CDR3 totals 17 residues. Germline loops: CDR1 SGHNT, CDR2 YYREEE (reference sequence). V was clipped by 4 bases and J by 3 bases; unmatched bases: 12. Here the CDR3 DNA reads TGTGCCAGCAGCAAGATGTTTAGCGGGAGTGAAACAGATACGCAGTATTTT. Residues: CASSKMFSGSETDTQYF.

The genes are TRBV18 and TRBJ2-7, with 7 nucleotides matching TRBD2. The V and J ends lost 2 bases and 3 bases, in that order; junction bases with no gene match: 13. CDR1 is KGHSH, CDR2 LQKENI, per germline. The CDR3 length is 17 residues. DNA of the CDR3: TGTGCCAGCTCACCAGGTCTCCTTGGACTAGGAAGCTACGAGCAGTACTTC. Translation: CASSPGLLGLGSYEQYF.

This clone was picked up one time. CDR3 region: CASSFTGGPPYEQYF. CDR3 sequence (DNA): TGTGCCAGCAGTTTTACAGGGGGCCCACCCTACGAGCAGTACTTC. The chain couples TRBV27 to TRBJ2-7, with 9 bases identical to TRBD1. Germline assignment: CDR1 MNHEY and CDR2 SMNVEV (reference sequence). This CDR3 has 15 residues. V lost 3 bases and J lost 2; bases outside the gene matches: 5.

This chain connects TRBV9 to TRBJ2-5, with 8 nucleotides matching TRBD2. Unmatched junction bases numbered 12, after V lost 4 bases and J lost 4 bases. Germline CDR1 reads SGDLS; CDR2 reads YYNGEE. CDR3 length equals 16 residues. CDR3: CASSPGGREFGETQYF. The CDR3 nucleotides are TGTGCCAGCAGCCCGGGGGGGCGGGAGTTCGGAGAGACCCAGTACTTC.

The chain uses TRBV18 and TRBJ1-1; D perhaps matches TRBD1 (5 bases). Deletions cut 2 bases from V and 4 bases from J, with 17 bases between. The CDR3 has 16 amino acids. Germline CDR1 and CDR2: KGHSH and LQKENI. CDR3 sequence reads: CASSPSGGRWGTEAFF. As DNA, the CDR3 is TGTGCCAGCTCACCATCGGGGGGACGGTGGGGCACTGAAGCTTTCTTT.

The gene calls are TRBV4-1 and TRBJ2-7; weak D call: TRBD2 (5 bases). Trimming cost V 0 bases and J 3 bases, with 18 bases left between them. The CDR3 runs to 17 residues. Germline V gene data show CDR1 as MGHRA and CDR2 as YSYEKL. Here the CDR3 DNA reads TGCGCCAGCAGCCAAGATGATCGTACTAGACGGGTCTACGAGCAGTACTTC. As protein: CASSQDDRTRRVYEQYF.

This clone was observed a handful of times. The chain is built from TRBV30 and TRBJ2-5, with a weak D call TRBD1 (5 bases). The CDR3 contains 15 residues. Germline V gives CDR1 GTSNPN, CDR2 SVGIG (reference sequence). Trimming removed 0 bases at V and 5 bases at J, with 16 bases between. CDR3 nucleotide sequence: TGTGCCTGGAGTGTACGATCAGGGTTGAAGGAGACCCAGTACTTC. Translation: CAWSVRSGLKETQYF.

The chain joins TRBV4-2 to TRBJ2-1; 12 bases line up with TRBD2. V trimming: 1 base; J trimming: 7 bases; junction bases outside the gene matches: 5. Germline CDR1 LGHNA, CDR2 YNFKEQ. This CDR3 is built from 16 residues. The CDR3 DNA is TGTGCCAGCAGCCAAGGGCCTAGCGGGGGGGAAAATGAGCAGTTCTTC. It yields the protein CASSQGPSGGENEQFF.

The chain couples TRBV29-1 to TRBJ2-1, with a tentative D call TRBD1 (6 bases). This CDR3 is built from 13 residues. V was trimmed by 8 bases and J by 6 bases, leaving 17 bases between them. Germline CDR1 SQVTM, CDR2 ANQGSEA. This CDR3 is CSSRTAFGNEQFF. CDR3 sequence (DNA): TGCAGCTCCAGGACAGCGTTCGGCAATGAGCAGTTCTTC.

This clone occurred once. J is TRBJ1-2 and V is TRBV4-1, with D tentatively TRBD1 (5 bases). The CDR3 sequence is 13 residues long. Trimming pared 0 bases from V and 5 bases from J, leaving 7 bases between. CDR1 and CDR2 (germline): MGHRA, YSYEKL. CDR3 in amino acids: CASSQDGGYGYTF. The CDR3 DNA reads TGCGCCAGCAGCCAAGATGGGGGGTATGGCTACACCTTC.

The V gene is TRBV19, the J gene TRBJ1-5; no reliable D call. The CDR3 is 15 residues long. Germline V gives CDR1 LNHDA, CDR2 SQIVND (reference sequence). V gave up 4 bases and J gave up 4 bases, with 14 bases separating them. CDR3 nucleotides: TGTGCCAGTAGTACTTCCCGGAGCCCGAATCAGCCCCAGCATTTT. The encoded protein is CASSTSRSPNQPQHF. Complete variable domain (other parts from reference TRBV19 and TRBJ1-5): DGGITQSPKYLFRKEGQNVTLSCEQNLNHDAMYWYRQDPGQGLRLIYYSQIVNDFQKGDIAEGYSVSREKKESFPLTVTSAQKNPTAFYLCASSTSRSPNQPQHFGDGTRLSIL.